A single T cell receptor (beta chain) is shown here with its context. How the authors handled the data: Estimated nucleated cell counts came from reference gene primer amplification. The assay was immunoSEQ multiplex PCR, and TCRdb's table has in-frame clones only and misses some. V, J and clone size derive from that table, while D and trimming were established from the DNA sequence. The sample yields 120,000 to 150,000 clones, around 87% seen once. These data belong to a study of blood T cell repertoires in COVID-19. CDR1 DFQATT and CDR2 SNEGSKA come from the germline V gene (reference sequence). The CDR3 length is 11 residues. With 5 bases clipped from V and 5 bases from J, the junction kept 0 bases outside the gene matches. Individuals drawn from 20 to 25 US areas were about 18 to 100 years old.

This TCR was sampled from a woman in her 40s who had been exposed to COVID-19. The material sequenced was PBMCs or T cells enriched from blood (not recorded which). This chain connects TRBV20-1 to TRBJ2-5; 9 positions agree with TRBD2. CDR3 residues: CSALAGETQYF. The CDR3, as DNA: TGCAGTGCTCTAGCGGGGGAGACCCAGTACTTC.